These T cell receptor beta chains were read from a single sample in a study of identical twins. TCRdb re-called the 5' RACE reads with MiXCR, one entry per CDR3 protein. The sample lists 400,000 to 500,000 distinct CDR3 sequences, 15% to 20% seen once, with 10% to 15% in the top ten. Sequenced material: naive T cells sorted from blood. Receptors originate from a man aged 50 to 59 in good health. Both conserved end residues are part of each CDR3. The D gene is left open where the match is weak. Size tells how often a clone was seen (once, few, many) or the class of an expanded clone, and some rows leave it out.

TRBJ2-1 | few | TRBD2 | TRBV28 | CASSVVAGETYNEQFF | TGTGCCAGCAGTGTCGTAGCGGGGGAAACCTACAATGAGCAGTTCTTC
TRBJ2-3 | few | TRBD2 | TRBV6-2/TRBV6-3 | CASSYRLASTDTQYF | TGTGCCAGCAGTTATCGACTAGCGAGCACAGATACGCAGTATTTT
TRBJ2-6 | . | . | TRBV5-1 | CASSSSTYSGANVLTF | TGCGCCAGCAGCTCTAGTACATACTCTGGGGCCAACGTCCTGACTTTC
TRBJ2-1 | . | TRBD2 | TRBV5-1 | CASSLAGTTSNEQFF | TGCGCCAGCAGCTTGGCCGGGACTACTTCCAATGAGCAGTTCTTC
TRBJ2-2 | . | TRBD2 | TRBV6-2/TRBV6-3 | CASQGLPTGELFF | TGTGCCAGCCAGGGACTACCCACCGGGGAGCTGTTTTTT
TRBJ2-3 | many | TRBD2 | TRBV20-1 | CSARGGRSPSTDTQYF | TGCAGTGCTAGGGGCGGGAGGTCCCCTAGCACAGATACGCAGTATTTT
TRBJ2-7 | few | . | TRBV7-2 | CASSLFPAYEQYF | TGTGCCAGCAGCTTATTCCCCGCCTACGAGCAGTACTTC
TRBJ2-1 | few | . | TRBV7-2 | CASSPRDYNEQFF | TGTGCCAGCAGCCCCCGGGACTACAATGAGCAGTTCTTC
TRBJ2-7 | once | TRBD2 | TRBV10-3 | CAISESKTSVSYEQYF | TGTGCCATCAGTGAGTCGAAGACTAGCGTCTCCTACGAGCAGTACTTC
TRBJ2-5 | many | . | TRBV12-3/TRBV12-4 | CASSLALAGRETQYF | TGTGCCAGCAGTTTAGCGCTCGCAGGGAGAGAGACCCAGTACTTC
TRBJ2-7 | few | TRBD1 | TRBV7-2 | CASSSMGQSSYEQYF | TGTGCCAGCAGCTCTATGGGACAGAGCTCCTACGAGCAGTACTTC
TRBJ2-7 | . | . | TRBV27 | CASRQGTQSYEQYF | TGTGCCAGCAGACAAGGGACACAGTCATACGAGCAGTACTTC
TRBJ2-1 | . | . | TRBV28 | CASSTLTVPFGNEQFF | TGTGCCAGCAGCACCCTAACTGTCCCCTTCGGAAATGAGCAGTTCTTC
TRBJ2-5 | . | TRBD2 | TRBV7-2 | CASSSTSGRLWDF | TGTGCCAGCAGCTCCACTAGCGGGAGACTGTGGGACTTC
TRBJ1-1 | few | . | TRBV29-1 | CSVVRDTEAFF | TGCAGCGTTGTCAGGGACACTGAAGCTTTCTTT
TRBJ1-1 | many | . | TRBV9 | CASSASSLNTEAFF | TGTGCCAGCAGCGCGTCCTCCTTGAACACTGAAGCTTTCTTT
TRBJ1-4 | . | . | TRBV7-2 | CASSSHATNEKLFF | TGTGCCAGCAGCTCACACGCAACTAATGAAAAACTGTTTTTT
TRBJ2-3 | few | TRBD1 | TRBV7-9 | CASGDRGVTDTQYF | TGTGCCAGCGGAGACAGGGGGGTCACAGATACGCAGTATTTT
TRBJ2-3 | . | . | TRBV11-2 | CASRRPGLNTDTQYF | TGTGCCAGCAGGCGCCCGGGTTTAAACACAGATACGCAGTATTTT
TRBJ2-7 | . | TRBD2 | TRBV18 | CASSPPSGRSSEQYF | TGTGCCAGCTCACCACCTAGCGGGAGGTCGTCCGAGCAGTACTTC
TRBJ2-7 | . | . | TRBV7-2 | CASSLKYFGGADEQYF | TGTGCCAGCAGCTTAAAGTATTTCGGCGGAGCGGATGAGCAGTACTTC
TRBJ1-1 | few | . | TRBV20-1 | CSALSYQARNTEAFF | TGCAGTGCTCTCTCTTATCAGGCACGAAACACTGAAGCTTTCTTT
TRBJ2-4 | many | . | TRBV10-3 | CAISQQGPQIQYF | TGTGCCATCAGTCAACAGGGTCCTCAGATTCAGTACTTC
TRBJ2-4 | few | . | TRBV2 | CASSDLAPAKNIQYF | TGTGCCAGCAGTGACCTAGCACCAGCCAAAAACATTCAGTACTTC
TRBJ2-5 | few | TRBD2 | TRBV7-9 | CASSLLAGVYQETQYF | TGTGCCAGCAGCTTACTAGCGGGAGTGTACCAAGAGACCCAGTACTTC
TRBJ2-5 | . | . | TRBV20-1 | CSASGRRETQYF | TGCAGTGCTAGTGGCAGGAGGGAGACCCAGTACTTC
TRBJ1-2 | many | TRBD1 | TRBV24-1 | CATSDQTGTGPGGYTF | TGTGCCACCAGTGACCAGACCGGGACAGGGCCGGGAGGCTACACCTTC
TRBJ2-4 | . | . | TRBV7-2 | CASSYQASIENIQYF | TGTGCCAGCAGTTACCAGGCGTCTATAGAAAACATTCAGTACTTC
TRBJ2-5 | . | . | TRBV7-9 | CASSLLAGETQYF | TGTGCCAGCAGCTTATTAGCAGGAGAGACCCAGTACTTC
TRBJ2-1 | many | TRBD2 | TRBV6-2/TRBV6-3 | CASIPSGRVYGGEQFF | TGTGCCAGCATACCTAGCGGGAGGGTCTACGGGGGTGAGCAGTTCTTC
TRBJ2-5 | once | . | TRBV7-2 | CASSLAGSGGAQENQYF | TGTGCCAGCAGCTTAGCAGGAAGTGGCGGGGCACAAGAGAACCAGTACTTC
TRBJ2-7 | many | TRBD2 | TRBV5-1 | CASSPTSGRNYEQYF | TGCGCCAGCAGCCCGACTAGCGGGAGAAACTACGAGCAGTACTTC
TRBJ2-3 | few | TRBD1 | TRBV20-1 | CSASLNRGASTDTQYF | TGCAGTGCTAGTCTCAACAGGGGAGCTAGCACAGATACGCAGTATTTT
TRBJ2-3 | many | . | TRBV20-1 | CSARDLALATQYF | TGCAGTGCTAGAGATCTTGCACTAGCAACGCAGTATTTT
TRBJ1-1 | few | . | TRBV27 | CASSLTGLPRGAFF | TGTGCCAGCAGTCTGACAGGCCTCCCCCGCGGAGCTTTCTTT
TRBJ1-5 | many | . | TRBV6-1 | CASSVTGYNQPQHF | TGTGCCAGCAGTGTCACAGGGTACAATCAGCCCCAGCATTTT
TRBJ2-2 | many | . | TRBV12-3/TRBV12-4 | CASSLSGSNTGELFF | TGTGCCAGCAGTTTATCAGGGTCGAACACCGGGGAGCTGTTTTTT
TRBJ2-7 | few | TRBD1 | TRBV11-2 | CASSSDRAPTYEQYF | TGTGCCAGCAGCTCCGACAGGGCCCCTACCTACGAGCAGTACTTC
TRBJ2-1 | many | TRBD1 | TRBV12-3/TRBV12-4 | CASSFGQGSYNEQFF | TGTGCCAGCAGTTTCGGACAGGGGTCCTACAATGAGCAGTTCTTC
TRBJ2-3 | . | . | TRBV29-1 | CSALLGVRGFTDTQYF | TGCAGCGCCTTGCTAGGTGTGCGGGGCTTCACAGATACGCAGTATTTT
TRBJ2-1 | few | TRBD2 | TRBV13 | CASSFRLAYNEQFF | TGTGCCAGCAGCTTTCGACTAGCTTACAATGAGCAGTTCTTC
TRBJ2-1 | few | TRBD1 | TRBV10-3 | CAISEGQGGNEQFF | TGTGCCATCAGTGAGGGACAGGGGGGCAATGAGCAGTTCTTC
TRBJ2-1 | few | . | TRBV20-1 | CSARDPRGRGQFF | TGCAGTGCTAGAGATCCTAGGGGGAGGGGCCAGTTCTTC
TRBJ2-3 | few | . | TRBV6-2/TRBV6-3 | CASSYSWTDTQYF | TGTGCCAGCAGTTACTCCTGGACAGATACGCAGTATTTT
TRBJ1-5 | . | . | TRBV7-9 | CASSPGGLQPQHF | TGTGCCAGCAGCCCGGGGGGGTTACAGCCCCAGCATTTT
TRBJ1-2 | . | . | TRBV4-3 | CASSQVGQGNYGYTF | TGCGCCAGCAGCCAGGTGGGGCAGGGGAACTATGGCTACACCTTC